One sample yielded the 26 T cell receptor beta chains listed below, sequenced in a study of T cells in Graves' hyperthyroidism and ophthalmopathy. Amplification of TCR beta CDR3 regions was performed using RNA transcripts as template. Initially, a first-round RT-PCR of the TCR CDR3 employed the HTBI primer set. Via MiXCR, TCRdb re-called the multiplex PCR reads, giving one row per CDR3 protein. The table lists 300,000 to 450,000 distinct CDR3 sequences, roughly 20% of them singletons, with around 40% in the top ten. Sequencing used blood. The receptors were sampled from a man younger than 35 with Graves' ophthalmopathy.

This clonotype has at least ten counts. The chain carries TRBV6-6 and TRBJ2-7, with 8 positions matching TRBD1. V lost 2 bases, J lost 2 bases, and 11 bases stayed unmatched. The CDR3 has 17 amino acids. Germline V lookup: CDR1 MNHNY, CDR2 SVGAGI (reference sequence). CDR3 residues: CASSYQVPGQDAYEQYF. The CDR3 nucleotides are TGTGCCAGCAGTTACCAAGTCCCGGGACAGGACGCCTACGAGCAGTACTTC.

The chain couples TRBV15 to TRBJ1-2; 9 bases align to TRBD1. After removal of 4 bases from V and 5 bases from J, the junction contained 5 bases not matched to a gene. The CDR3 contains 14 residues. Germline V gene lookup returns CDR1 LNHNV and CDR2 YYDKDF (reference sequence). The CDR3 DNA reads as TGTGCCACCAGCATGGAACAGGGGGCTTATGGCTACACCTTC. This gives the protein CATSMEQGAYGYTF.

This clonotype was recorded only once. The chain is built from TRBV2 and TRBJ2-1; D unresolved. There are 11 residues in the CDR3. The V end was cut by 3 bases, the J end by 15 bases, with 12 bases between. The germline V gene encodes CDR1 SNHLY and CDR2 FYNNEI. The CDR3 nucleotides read TGTGCCAGCAGTGACGAGACAACCCGGTTCTTC. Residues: CASSDETTRFF.

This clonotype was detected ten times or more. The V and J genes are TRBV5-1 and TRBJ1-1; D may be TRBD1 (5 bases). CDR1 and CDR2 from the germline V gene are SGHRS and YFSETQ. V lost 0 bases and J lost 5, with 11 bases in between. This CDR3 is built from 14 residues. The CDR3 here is CASSLVVEGTEAFF. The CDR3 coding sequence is TGCGCCAGCAGCTTGGTTGTTGAGGGGACTGAAGCTTTCTTT.

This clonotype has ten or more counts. CDR3 amino acids: CASSKGGLNQPQHF. DNA of the CDR3: TGTGCCAGCAGTAAGGGGGGTCTCAATCAGCCCCAGCATTTT. V usage is TRBV28 and J usage is TRBJ1-5, with D perhaps matching TRBD1 (6 bases). The CDR3 runs to 14 residues. Germline V CDR1 and CDR2: MDHEN, SYDVKM. V dropped 5 bases and J dropped 3 bases, with 11 bases sitting between them. The whole variable domain, filled in from reference TRBV28 and TRBJ1-5, reads DVKVTQSSRYLVKRTGEKVFLECVQDMDHENMFWYRQDPGLGLRLIYFSYDVKMKEKGDIPEGYSVSREKKERFSLILESASTNQTSMYLCASSKGGLNQPQHFGDGTRLSIL.

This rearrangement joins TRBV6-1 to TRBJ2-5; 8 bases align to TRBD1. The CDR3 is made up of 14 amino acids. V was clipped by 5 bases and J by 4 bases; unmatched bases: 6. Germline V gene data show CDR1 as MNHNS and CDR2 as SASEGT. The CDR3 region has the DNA TGTGCCAGCAGTCACGGACAGGGAAGAGAGACCCAGTACTTC. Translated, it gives CASSHGQGRETQYF.

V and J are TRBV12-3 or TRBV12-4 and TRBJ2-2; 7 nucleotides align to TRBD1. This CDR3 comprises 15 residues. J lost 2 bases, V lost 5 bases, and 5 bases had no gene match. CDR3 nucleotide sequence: TGTGCCAGCAGTCCACGGGACAGCAACACCGGGGAGCTGTTTTTT. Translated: CASSPRDSNTGELFF.

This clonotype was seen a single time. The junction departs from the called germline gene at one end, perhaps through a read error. The CDR3 region is CASSLAGPANEKLFF. The CDR3 DNA reads as TGTGCCAGCAGCTTGGCGGGACCCGCTAATGAAAAACTGTTTTTT. The J gene is TRBJ1-4, the V gene TRBV5-1, with D maybe TRBD1 (5 bases). The CDR3 is 15 residues long. Germline CDR1 is SGHRS and CDR2 is YFSETQ.

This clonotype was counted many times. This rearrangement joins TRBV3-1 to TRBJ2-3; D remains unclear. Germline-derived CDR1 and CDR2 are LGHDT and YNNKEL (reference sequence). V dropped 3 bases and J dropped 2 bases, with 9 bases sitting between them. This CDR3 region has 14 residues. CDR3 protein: CASSHGFSTDTQYF. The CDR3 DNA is TGTGCCAGCAGCCACGGTTTCTCCACAGATACGCAGTATTTT.

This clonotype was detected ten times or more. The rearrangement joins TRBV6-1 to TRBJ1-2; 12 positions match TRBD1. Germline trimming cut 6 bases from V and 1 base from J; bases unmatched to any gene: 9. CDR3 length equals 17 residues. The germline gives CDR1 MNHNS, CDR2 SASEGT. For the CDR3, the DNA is TGTGCCAGCAGAGAGGGGACAGGGGGCGTTCTTAACTATGGCTACACCTTC. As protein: CASREGTGGVLNYGYTF.

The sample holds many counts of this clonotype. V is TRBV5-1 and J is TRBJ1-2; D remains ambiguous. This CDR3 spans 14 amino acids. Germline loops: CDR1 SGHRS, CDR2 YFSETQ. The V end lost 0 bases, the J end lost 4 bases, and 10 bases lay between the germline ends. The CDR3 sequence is CASSLEAGIYGYTF. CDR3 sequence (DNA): TGCGCCAGCAGCTTGGAGGCCGGAATCTATGGCTACACCTTC. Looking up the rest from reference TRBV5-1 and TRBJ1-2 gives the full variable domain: KAGVTQTPRYLIKTRGQQVTLSCSPISGHRSVSWYQQTPGQGLQFLFEYFSETQRNKGNFPGRFSGRQFSNSRSEMNVSTLELGDSALYLCASSLEAGIYGYTFGSGTRLTVV.

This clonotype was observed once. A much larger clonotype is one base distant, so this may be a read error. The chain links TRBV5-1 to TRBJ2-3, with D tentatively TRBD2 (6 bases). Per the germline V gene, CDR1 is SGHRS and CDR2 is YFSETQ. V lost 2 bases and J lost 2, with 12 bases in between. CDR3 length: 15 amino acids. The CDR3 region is CASSFRRATTDTQYF. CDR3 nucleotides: TGCGCCAGCAGCTTTAGGAGGGCTACCACAGATACGCAGTATTTT.

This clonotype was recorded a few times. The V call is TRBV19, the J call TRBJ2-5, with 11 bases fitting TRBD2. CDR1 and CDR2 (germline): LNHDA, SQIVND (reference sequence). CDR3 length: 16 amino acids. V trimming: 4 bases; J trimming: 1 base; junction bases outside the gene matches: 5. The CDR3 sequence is CASSRRLAGSQETQYF. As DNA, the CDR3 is TGTGCCAGTAGTAGACGACTAGCGGGGAGCCAAGAGACCCAGTACTTC.

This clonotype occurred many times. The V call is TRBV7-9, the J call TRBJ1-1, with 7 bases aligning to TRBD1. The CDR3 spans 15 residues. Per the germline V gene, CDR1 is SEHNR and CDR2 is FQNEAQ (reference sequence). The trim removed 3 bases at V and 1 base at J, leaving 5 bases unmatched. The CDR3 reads CASSFAGTENTEAFF. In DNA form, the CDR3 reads TGTGCCAGCAGCTTCGCCGGGACAGAGAACACTGAAGCTTTCTTT.

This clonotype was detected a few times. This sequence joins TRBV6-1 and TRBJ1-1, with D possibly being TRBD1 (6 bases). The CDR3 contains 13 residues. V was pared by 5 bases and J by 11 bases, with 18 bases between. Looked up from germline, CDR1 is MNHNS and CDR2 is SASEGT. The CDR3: CASSRPGHIRAFF. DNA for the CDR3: TGTGCCAGCAGTCGGCCGGGACATATACGGGCTTTCTTT.

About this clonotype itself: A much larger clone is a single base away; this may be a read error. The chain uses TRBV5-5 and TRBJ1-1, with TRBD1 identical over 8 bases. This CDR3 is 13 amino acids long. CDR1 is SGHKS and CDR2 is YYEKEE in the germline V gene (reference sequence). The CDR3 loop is CPSNPIGQGQAFF. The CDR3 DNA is TGTCCCAGCAACCCTATAGGACAGGGACAAGCTTTCTTT.

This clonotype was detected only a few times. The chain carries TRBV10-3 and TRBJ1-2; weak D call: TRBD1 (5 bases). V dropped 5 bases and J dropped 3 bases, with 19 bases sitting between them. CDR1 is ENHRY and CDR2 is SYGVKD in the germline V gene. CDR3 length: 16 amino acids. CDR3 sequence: CAISPGTGIGDYGYTF. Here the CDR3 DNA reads TGTGCCATCAGTCCCGGGACGGGGATCGGGGACTATGGCTACACCTTC.

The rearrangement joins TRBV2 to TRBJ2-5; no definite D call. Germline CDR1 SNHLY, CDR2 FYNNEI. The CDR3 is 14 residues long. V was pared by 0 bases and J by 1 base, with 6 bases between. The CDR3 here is CASSEAISQETQYF. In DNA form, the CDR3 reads TGTGCCAGCAGTGAAGCTATCAGCCAAGAGACCCAGTACTTC.

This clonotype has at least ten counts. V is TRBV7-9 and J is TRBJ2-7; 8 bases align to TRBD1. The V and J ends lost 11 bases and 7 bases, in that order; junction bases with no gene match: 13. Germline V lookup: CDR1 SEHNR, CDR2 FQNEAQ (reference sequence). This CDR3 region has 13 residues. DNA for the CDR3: TGTGCCGGGACCGGGACAGGTGGATCGGAGCAGTACTTC. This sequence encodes CAGTGTGGSEQYF. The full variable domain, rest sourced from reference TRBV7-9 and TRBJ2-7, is DTGVSQNPRHKITKRGQNVTFRCDPISEHNRLYWYRQTLGQGPEFLTYFQNEAQLEKSRLLSDRFSAERPKGSFSTLEIQRTEQGDSAMYLCAGTGTGGSEQYFGPGTRLTVT.

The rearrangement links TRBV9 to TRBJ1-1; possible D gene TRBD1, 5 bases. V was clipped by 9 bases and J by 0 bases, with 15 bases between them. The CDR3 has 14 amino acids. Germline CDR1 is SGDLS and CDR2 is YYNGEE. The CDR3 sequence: CATAEGAMNTEAFF. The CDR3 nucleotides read TGTGCCACCGCAGAAGGGGCGATGAACACTGAAGCTTTCTTT.

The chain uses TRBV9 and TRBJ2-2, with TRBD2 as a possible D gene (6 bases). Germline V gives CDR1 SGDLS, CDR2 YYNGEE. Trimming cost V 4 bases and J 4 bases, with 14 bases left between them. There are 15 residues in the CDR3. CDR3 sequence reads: CASSTGTRPTGELFF. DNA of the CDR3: TGTGCCAGCAGCACTGGGACTCGACCCACCGGGGAGCTGTTTTTT. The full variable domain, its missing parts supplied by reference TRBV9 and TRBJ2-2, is DSGVTQTPKHLITATGQRVTLRCSPRSGDLSVYWYQQSLDQGLQFLIQYYNGEERAKGNILERFSAQQFPDLHSELNLSSLELGDSALYFCASSTGTRPTGELFFGEGSRLTVL.

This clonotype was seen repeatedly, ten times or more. Written as DNA, the CDR3 is TGCGCCAGCTCAGCCGGGGCCCTTGCAACTAATGAAAAACTGTTTTTT. The encoded protein is CASSAGALATNEKLFF. The rearrangement joins TRBV5-1 to TRBJ1-4; TRBD1 is a possible D gene (5 bases). Germline-derived CDR1 and CDR2 are SGHRS and YFSETQ. Trimming removed 7 bases at V and 0 bases at J, with 16 bases between. The CDR3 is 16 amino acids.

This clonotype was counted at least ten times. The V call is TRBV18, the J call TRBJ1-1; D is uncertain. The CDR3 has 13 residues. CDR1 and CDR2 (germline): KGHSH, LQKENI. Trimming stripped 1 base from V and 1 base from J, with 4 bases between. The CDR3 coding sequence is TGTGCCAGCTCACCACTGGCGAACACTGAAGCTTTCTTT. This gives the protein CASSPLANTEAFF. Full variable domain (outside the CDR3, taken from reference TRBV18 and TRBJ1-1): NAGVMQNPRHLVRRRGQEARLRCSPMKGHSHVYWYRQLPEEGLKFMVYLQKENIIDESGMPKERFSAEFPKEGPSILRIQQVVRGDSAAYFCASSPLANTEAFFGQGTRLTVV.

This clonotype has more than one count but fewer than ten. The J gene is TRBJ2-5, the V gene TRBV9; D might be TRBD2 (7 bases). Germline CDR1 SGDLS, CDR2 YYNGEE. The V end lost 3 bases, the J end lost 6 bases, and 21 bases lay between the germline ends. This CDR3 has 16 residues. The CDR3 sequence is CASSAQVGGPGKTQYF. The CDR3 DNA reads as TGTGCCAGCAGCGCACAGGTGGGGGGGCCCGGAAAGACCCAGTACTTC.

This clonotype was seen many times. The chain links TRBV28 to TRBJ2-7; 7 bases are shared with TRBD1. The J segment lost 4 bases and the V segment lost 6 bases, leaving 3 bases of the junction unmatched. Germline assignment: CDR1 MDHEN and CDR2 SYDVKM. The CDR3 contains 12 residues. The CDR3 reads CASRYRGYEQYF. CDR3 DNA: TGTGCCAGCAGGTACAGGGGTTACGAGCAGTACTTC. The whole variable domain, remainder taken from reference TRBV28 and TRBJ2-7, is DVKVTQSSRYLVKRTGEKVFLECVQDMDHENMFWYRQDPGLGLRLIYFSYDVKMKEKGDIPEGYSVSREKKERFSLILESASTNQTSMYLCASRYRGYEQYFGPGTRLTVT.

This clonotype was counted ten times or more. CDR3 DNA sequence: TGTGCCAGCAGTTACTCCCCGGACAGGGCGGATGAGACCCAGTACTTC. It specifies CASSYSPDRADETQYF. V and J are TRBV6-6 and TRBJ2-5; 8 bases are a match to TRBD1. The CDR3 runs to 16 residues. V trimming: 0 bases; J trimming: 5 bases; junction bases outside the gene matches: 8. Germline CDR1 and CDR2: MNHNY and SVGAGI (reference sequence).